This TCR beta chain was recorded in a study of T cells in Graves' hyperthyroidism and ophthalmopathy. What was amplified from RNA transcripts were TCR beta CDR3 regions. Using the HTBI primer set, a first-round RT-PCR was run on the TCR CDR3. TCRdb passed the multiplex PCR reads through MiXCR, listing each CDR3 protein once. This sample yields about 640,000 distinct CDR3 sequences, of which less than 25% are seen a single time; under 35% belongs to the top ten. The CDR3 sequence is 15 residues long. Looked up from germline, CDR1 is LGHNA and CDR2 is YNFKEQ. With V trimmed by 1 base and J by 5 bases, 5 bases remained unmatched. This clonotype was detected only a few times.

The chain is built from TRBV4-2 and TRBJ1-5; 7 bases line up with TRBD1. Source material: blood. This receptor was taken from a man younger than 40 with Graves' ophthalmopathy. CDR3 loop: CASSQADRQDQPQHF. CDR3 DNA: TGTGCCAGCAGCCAAGCGGACAGGCAAGATCAGCCCCAGCATTTT.